These T cell receptor beta chains were read from a single sample in a study of CXCR3-negative and CXCR3-positive naive CD8 T cells. No DNA is given; TCRdb re-called the 5' RACE reads and lists each CDR3 protein once. The listing records roughly 61,000 distinct CDR3 sequences. Sequencing was performed on naive CXCR3+ CD8+ T cells from blood. The receptors come from a human donor in good health. Some clones in this sample may be carry-over from other donors' samples. Both conserved end residues are part of each CDR3.

j_call v_call cdr3_aa
TRBJ2-3 TRBV12-3/TRBV12-4 CASSTSSASTDTQYF
TRBJ1-1 TRBV3-1 CASSQVVGNTEAFF
TRBJ1-1 TRBV5-5 CASSLVEESTEAFF
TRBJ2-1 TRBV19 CASSISEGEQFF
TRBJ1-5 TRBV28 CASTVGGNQPQHF
TRBJ2-2 TRBV5-1 CASSLRQGRAGELFF
TRBJ2-2 TRBV29-1 CSVEKGNTGELFF
TRBJ2-5 TRBV29-1 CSVESSGGSETQYF
TRBJ2-5 TRBV10-1 CASSRTGVDETQYF
TRBJ2-7 TRBV6-6 CASSYSVRGAYEQYF